This T cell receptor (beta chain) was captured in a study of shared clonotypes between healthy human individuals. The study, taken as a whole, reports: When naive CD4 clonotypes were compared across a few donors, approximately 5% were shared. Clonotype sharing across donors was expected to vary with sequencing depth.

Worth noting for this clone: As yet, its antigen is unknown.

Per the germline V gene, CDR1 is GTSNPN and CDR2 is SVGIG (reference sequence). The CDR3 extends over 14 amino acids. Between the trimmed V and J ends, which lost 2 bases and 7 bases, there was a span of 17 bases. The repertoire was sequenced with immunoSEQ multiplex PCR; TCRdb's copy has only in-frame clones and lacks some. The sample lists some 350,000 clones, over 65% occurring once. Sequencing input: memory CD4+ T cells sorted from blood. Subset noted: CD45RA-negative fraction. This clonotype originated in a man aged 30-40 years in good health. This chain uses TRBV30 with TRBJ2-5, with a weak D call TRBD2 (5 bases). This CDR3 reads CAWSPRTGWGTQYF. The CDR3 DNA sequence: TGTGCCTGGAGTCCCAGGACTGGCTGGGGGACCCAGTACTTC.